One and the same sample provided the 9 T cell receptor beta chains below, sequenced in a study of technical replicates of blood from a few donors. Sequenced by immunoSEQ multiplex PCR; TCRdb stores in-frame clones only, minus some. The sample holds approximately 75,000 clones, 95% to 98% seen once. The sample consisted of T cells isolated from PBMCs. Receptors were obtained from a human donor in good health.

In DNA, the CDR3 is TGTGCCACCAGCAGAGAAGCCAGGCAAGAGACCCAGTACTTC. The encoded protein is CATSREARQETQYF. The rearrangement uses TRBV15 and TRBJ2-5, with unresolved D. The ends were cut back, 0 bases at V and 2 bases at J, with 7 bases in the middle. CDR3 length equals 14 residues. Germline V gives CDR1 LNHNV, CDR2 YYDKDF (reference sequence).

The chain joins TRBV27 to TRBJ1-2, with D perhaps TRBD1 (6 bases). The CDR3 is 14 amino acids. Per germline, CDR1 MNHEY and CDR2 SMNVEV (reference sequence). The V end was cut by 4 bases, the J end by 7 bases, with 16 bases between. CDR3 in amino acids: CASSSATRGGGYTF. In DNA, the CDR3 is TGTGCCAGCAGTTCAGCGACACGAGGGGGTGGCTACACCTTC.

The chain joins TRBV5-4 to TRBJ1-5; D gene unclear. V dropped 4 bases and J dropped 3 bases, with 14 bases sitting between them. Germline lookup yields CDR1 SGHNT and CDR2 YYREEE (reference sequence). This CDR3 has 15 residues. The CDR3 DNA follows: TGTGCCAGCAGCCCCTCTTTGGGCGACAATCAGCCCCAGCATTTT. This sequence encodes CASSPSLGDNQPQHF.

V is TRBV29-1 and J is TRBJ1-5; D is perhaps TRBD1 (6 bases). V lost 5 bases, J lost 0 bases, and 11 bases lay in between. Germline assignment: CDR1 SQVTM and CDR2 ANQGSEA. CDR3 size: 14 residues. Here the CDR3 DNA reads TGCAGCGTTAGGGCAGGGGATAGCAATCAGCCCCAGCATTTT. This gives the protein CSVRAGDSNQPQHF.

This chain links TRBV5-1 with TRBJ2-1; TRBD1 matches at 8 bases. Germline V gene sequence: CDR1 SGHRS, CDR2 YFSETQ. CDR3 size: 16 residues. After removal of 0 bases from V and 1 base from J, the junction contained 3 bases not matched to a gene. This CDR3 is CASSLGQGASYNEQFF. The CDR3 DNA is TGCGCCAGCAGCTTGGGGCAGGGGGCTTCCTACAATGAGCAGTTCTTC.

The chain joins TRBV6-5 to TRBJ2-7; 9 bases match TRBD1. V was pared by 6 bases and J by 3 bases, with 9 bases of the junction left unmatched. The CDR3 runs to 15 residues. Germline V gene lookup returns CDR1 MNHEY and CDR2 SVGAGI. This CDR3 is CASSLGGTGRYEQYF. CDR3 in DNA: TGTGCCAGCAGCCTGGGGGGGACAGGGCGCTACGAGCAGTACTTC.

The chain carries TRBV9 and TRBJ1-1; maybe TRBD1 (5 bases). The V end was cut by 1 base, the J end by 5 bases, with 15 bases between. CDR3 size: 15 residues. Germline assignment: CDR1 SGDLS and CDR2 YYNGEE. CDR3 region: CASSVRGTWGTEAFF. The CDR3 DNA is TGTGCCAGCAGCGTAAGGGGCACTTGGGGAACTGAAGCTTTCTTT.

The chain is built from TRBV9 and TRBJ2-7; 7 bases are a match to TRBD2. Per the germline V gene, CDR1 is SGDLS and CDR2 is YYNGEE. The trim removed 0 bases at V and 2 bases at J, leaving 5 bases unmatched. This CDR3 spans 15 amino acids. DNA for the CDR3: TGTGCCAGCAGCGTAGGGCTAGCGGAGACCTACGAGCAGTACTTC. Protein product: CASSVGLAETYEQYF.

This sequence joins TRBV7-9 and TRBJ1-2; 11 bases agree with TRBD1. V shed 8 bases and J 8 bases; nucleotides not matched to a gene: 10. This CDR3 contains 14 residues. Germline CDR1 is SEHNR and CDR2 is FQNEAQ (reference sequence). The CDR3 is CASGQGAAIRGYTF. Written as DNA, the CDR3 is TGTGCCAGCGGACAGGGGGCGGCAATCCGCGGCTACACCTTC.